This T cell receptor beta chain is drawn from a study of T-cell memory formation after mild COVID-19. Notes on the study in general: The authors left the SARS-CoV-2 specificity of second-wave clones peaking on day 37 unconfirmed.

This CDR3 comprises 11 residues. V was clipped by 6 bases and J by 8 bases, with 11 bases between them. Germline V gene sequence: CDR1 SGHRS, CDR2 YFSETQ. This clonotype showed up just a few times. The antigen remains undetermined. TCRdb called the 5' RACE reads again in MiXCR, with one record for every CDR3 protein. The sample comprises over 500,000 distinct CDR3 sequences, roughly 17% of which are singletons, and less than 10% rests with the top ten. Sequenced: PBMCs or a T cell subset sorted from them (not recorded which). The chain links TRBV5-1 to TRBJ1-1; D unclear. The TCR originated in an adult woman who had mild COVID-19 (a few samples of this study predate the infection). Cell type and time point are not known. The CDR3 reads CASKGPQEAFF. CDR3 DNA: TGCGCCAGCAAGGGCCCTCAAGAAGCTTTCTTT. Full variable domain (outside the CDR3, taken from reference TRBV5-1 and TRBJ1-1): KAGVTQTPRYLIKTRGQQVTLSCSPISGHRSVSWYQQTPGQGLQFLFEYFSETQRNKGNFPGRFSGRQFSNSRSEMNVSTLELGDSALYLCASKGPQEAFFGQGTRLTVV.